This TCR beta chain appears in the sequencing data of a study of beta chain features in type 1 diabetes. The study, taken as a whole, reports: Shortening that was moderate but significant affected the TCRB CDR3s of Type 1 diabetes patients in all four CD4+ subsets.

Staining for CD45RO/CCR7/CD25/CD127/CD95/CD27 allowed sorting of CD4+ naive, central memory, regulatory and stem cell-like memory cells. V gave up 7 bases and J gave up 2 bases; unmatched junction bases: 14. The CDR3 spans 17 residues. Germline CDR1 and CDR2: MDHEN and SYDVKM. As concerns this clone: The antigen is unknown.

Since all of the isolated RNA was reverse transcribed, expressed TCRB transcripts were what got sequenced. Only in-frame clones appear in the TCRdb table, and some are missing; sequencing was by immunoSEQ multiplex PCR. Of 50,000 or so clones detected, approximately 43% appear once; the ten largest clones hold approximately 0.13%. The V gene is TRBV28, the J gene TRBJ2-3; the match to TRBD1 covers 8 bases. This receptor was taken from a man aged 30 to 45 with type 1 diabetes. The specimen sequenced was stem cell memory CD4+ T cells from blood. DNA of the CDR3: TGTGCCAGCACCCAGTTAGGAGGCAGGGGGCACACAGATACGCAGTATTTT. Translating it yields CASTQLGGRGHTDTQYF.